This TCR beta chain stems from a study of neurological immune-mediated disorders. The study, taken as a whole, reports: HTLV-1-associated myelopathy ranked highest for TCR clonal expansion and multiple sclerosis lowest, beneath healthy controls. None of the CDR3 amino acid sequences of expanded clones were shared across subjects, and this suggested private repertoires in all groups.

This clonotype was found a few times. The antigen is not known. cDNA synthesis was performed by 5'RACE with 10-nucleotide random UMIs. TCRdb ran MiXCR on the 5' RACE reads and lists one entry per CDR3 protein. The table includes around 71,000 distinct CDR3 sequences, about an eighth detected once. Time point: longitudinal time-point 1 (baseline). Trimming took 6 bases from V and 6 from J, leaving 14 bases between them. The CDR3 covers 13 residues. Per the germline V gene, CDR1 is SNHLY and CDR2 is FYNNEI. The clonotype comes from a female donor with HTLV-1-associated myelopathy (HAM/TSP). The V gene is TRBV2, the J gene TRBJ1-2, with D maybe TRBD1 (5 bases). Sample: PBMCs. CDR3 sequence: CASRGTVTNGYTF. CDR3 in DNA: TGTGCCAGCAGGGGGACGGTAACTAATGGCTACACCTTC.